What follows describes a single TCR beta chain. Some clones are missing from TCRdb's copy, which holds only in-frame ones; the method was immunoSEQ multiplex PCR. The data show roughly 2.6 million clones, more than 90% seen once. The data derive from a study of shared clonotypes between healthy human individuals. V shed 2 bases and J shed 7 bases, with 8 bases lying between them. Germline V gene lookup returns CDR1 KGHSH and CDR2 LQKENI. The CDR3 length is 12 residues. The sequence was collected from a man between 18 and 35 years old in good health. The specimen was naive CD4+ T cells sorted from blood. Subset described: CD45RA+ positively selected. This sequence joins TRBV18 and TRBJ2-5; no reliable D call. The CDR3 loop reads CASSPYGGTQYF. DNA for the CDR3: TGTGCCAGCTCACCATATGGCGGGACCCAGTACTTC.